The 14 T cell receptor beta chains below all came from one sample that was sequenced in a study of tumor-infiltrating lymphocytes in primary liver carcinoma. Synthesis of TCR beta cDNA was carried out from 450 to 650 ng total RNA with a constant-region primer. TCR beta libraries came from three nested multiplex PCR rounds using slightly modified ARM-PCR. Primers for the first two PCR rounds were TRBV1-TRBV30 forward primers and a C-beta reverse primer (approximately 10 cycles per round). Each CDR3 protein gets one entry after TCRdb re-called the multiplex PCR reads with MiXCR. Here the sample spans about 180,000 distinct CDR3 sequences, 60% being singletons. Unsorted whole blood yielded blood RNA, and germline DNA was extracted as well. Input material: peripheral blood. These receptor sequences come from a man in his forties with primary liver carcinoma and hepatitis B virus infection.

A word on this clonotype: This may come from a read error, since a much larger clone is one base off. The V gene is TRBV11-2, the J gene TRBJ1-1, with 7 bases lining up with TRBD1. Germline CDR1 and CDR2: SGHAT and FQNNGV. The CDR3 totals 15 residues. V lost 8 bases, J lost 7 bases, and 16 bases stayed unmatched. The CDR3 sequence is CASRSPRGYMIEAFF. The CDR3 DNA sequence: TGTGCCAGCCGTTCCCCCAGGGGGTATATGATTGAAGCTTTCTTT.

This clonotype was found a few times. The rearrangement links TRBV4-1 to TRBJ2-5; D not certain. Germline lookup yields CDR1 MGHRA and CDR2 YSYEKL. CDR3 size: 13 residues. V was pared by 0 bases and J by 4 bases, with 6 bases between. CDR3 DNA sequence: TGCGCCAGCAGCCAAGATTGGGGAGAGACCCAGTACTTC. This sequence encodes CASSQDWGETQYF.

As to this clonotype: Just one base apart from a much larger clone, this may be a read error. This chain uses TRBV12-3 or TRBV12-4 with TRBJ2-1; 7 bases match TRBD2. The V and J ends lost 8 bases and 6 bases, in that order; junction bases with no gene match: 10. The CDR3 runs 14 residues. The DNA of the CDR3 is TGTGCCAGCCGCGGAGTAGCGGGTCCCAATGAGCAGTTCTTC. Protein sequence: CASRGVAGPNEQFF.

V and J are TRBV29-1 and TRBJ2-1; weak D call: TRBD2 (5 bases). This CDR3 is 16 amino acids long. Germline CDR1 reads SQVTM; CDR2 reads ANQGSEA. Trimming removed 1 base from V and 8 bases from J, with 21 bases in between. The CDR3, as DNA: TGCAGCGTTGAAGCCGGGCTAGTGGGAGTCGGGGATGAGCAGTTCTTC. Translating it yields CSVEAGLVGVGDEQFF.

This clonotype has just a few counts. This chain uses TRBV11-2 with TRBJ2-7; unclear D gene. The V gene lost 4 bases and the J gene lost 6 bases, with 10 bases spanning the gap. The germline V gene encodes CDR1 SGHAT and CDR2 FQNNGV. CDR3 length equals 12 residues. This CDR3 is CASSSVISEQYF. For the CDR3, the DNA is TGTGCCAGCAGCTCGGTGATTAGCGAGCAGTACTTC.

This clonotype was seen many times. The chain joins TRBV11-2 to TRBJ2-1; 9 nucleotides line up with TRBD2. Germline V CDR1 and CDR2: SGHAT, FQNNGV. The CDR3 sequence is 14 residues long. V shed 5 bases, J shed 4 bases, and the junction held 3 bases outside the gene matches. This CDR3 is CASSLSGRYNEQFF. For the CDR3, the DNA is TGTGCCAGCAGCCTTAGCGGGAGATACAATGAGCAGTTCTTC.

The chain employs TRBV4-2 and TRBJ2-1, with D possibly matching TRBD2 (6 bases). The V and J ends lost 4 bases and 8 bases respectively, with 21 bases between them. The CDR3 totals 16 residues. The germline V gene encodes CDR1 LGHNA and CDR2 YNFKEQ. CDR3 loop: CASSPRFNGSGHEQFF. CDR3 sequence (DNA): TGTGCCAGCAGCCCCCGCTTTAACGGGAGTGGTCATGAGCAGTTCTTC.

This chain connects TRBV6-1 to TRBJ1-4, with a weak D call TRBD1 (6 bases). Germline loops: CDR1 MNHNS, CDR2 SASEGT. The V end was cut by 8 bases, the J end by 7 bases, with 20 bases between. This CDR3 spans 15 amino acids. CDR3 region: CASDHSTRGSEKLFF. The DNA for the CDR3 is TGTGCCAGCGATCATTCGACAAGGGGGAGTGAAAAACTGTTTTTT.

On this clonotype: A much larger clone lies one base from this, so it may be a read error. The chain carries TRBV29-1 and TRBJ2-1, with D hard to call. Germline assignment: CDR1 SQVTM and CDR2 ANQGSEA. V shed 0 bases and J shed 8 bases, with 14 bases lying between them. This CDR3 comprises 14 residues. This CDR3 reads CSVEEPLRLDEQFF. Written as DNA, the CDR3 is TGCAGCGTTGAAGAACCCCTTCGCCTAGATGAGCAGTTCTTC.

Details on this clonotype: Mismatch with germline at one junction end may stem from a read error. The chain couples TRBV11-2 to TRBJ2-2; TRBD1 agrees at 8 bases. Germline CDR1 SGHAT, CDR2 FQNNGV. The CDR3 runs to 13 residues. CDR3 in DNA: TGTGCCAGCAGCCCAGGGGGCACCGGGGAGCTATTGTTT. Translation: CASSPGGTGELLF.

The table lists this clonotype with a count of one. One end of the junction does not line up with germline, which may come from a read error. J is TRBJ2-1 and V is TRBV11-2; the match to TRBD2 covers 11 bases. Germline lookup yields CDR1 SGHAT and CDR2 FQNNGV. CDR3 length: 17 amino acids. DNA of the CDR3: TGTGCCAGCGGCTTAGGACTAGCGGGCCGGAGGTGCAATGAGCAGTTCTTC. This sequence encodes CASGLGLAGRRCNEQFF. The variable domain in full, with the rest retrieved from reference TRBV11-2 and TRBJ2-1, is EAGVAQSPRYKIIEKRQSVAFWCNPISGHATLYWYQQILGQGPKLLIQFQNNGVVDDSQLPKDRFSAERLKGVDSTLKIQPAKLEDSAVYLCASGLGLAGRRCNEQFFGPGTRLTVL.

The chain is built from TRBV4-1 and TRBJ1-1, with unresolved D. Trimming left V 1 base short and J 4 bases short, with 13 bases between. Germline V CDR1 and CDR2: MGHRA, YSYEKL. The CDR3 contains 15 residues. The CDR3 sequence is CASSQGSAEGTEAFF. CDR3 nucleotide sequence: TGCGCCAGCAGCCAAGGAAGTGCAGAGGGCACTGAAGCTTTCTTT.

This rearrangement joins TRBV11-2 to TRBJ1-1; 11 positions agree with TRBD1. CDR1 SGHAT and CDR2 FQNNGV come from the germline V gene. This CDR3 comprises 17 residues. Trimming cost V 7 bases and J 1 base; bases outside gene matches: 11. CDR3 protein: CASIPYGQGARNTEAFF. The CDR3 DNA reads as TGTGCCAGCATTCCCTACGGACAGGGGGCGAGGAACACTGAAGCTTTCTTT.

The gene calls are TRBV5-1 and TRBJ2-5; 7 bases are a match to TRBD2. The length of the CDR3 is 12 residues. Germline V CDR1 and CDR2: SGHRS, YFSETQ. The trim removed 4 bases at V and 5 bases at J, leaving 2 bases unmatched. The CDR3 DNA sequence: TGCGCCAGCAGCATGCGGGGGGAGACCCAGTACTTC. It yields the protein CASSMRGETQYF.